The entry that follows covers one T cell receptor beta chain sequence. With 3 bases removed from V and 4 bases from J, the gap between germline ends came to 1 base. Per the germline V gene, CDR1 is SQVTM and CDR2 is ANQGSEA. CDR3 size: 9 residues. The sample comes from a study of patients and donors after allogeneic stem cell transplantation. MiXCR, run by TCRdb on the RT-PCR reads, gives a single entry per CDR3 protein. The sample yields hundreds of thousands of distinct CDR3 sequences, around 15% seen once. This chain links TRBV29-1 with TRBJ2-7; the D is unclear. Specimen: blood, either unsorted or a sorted T cell fraction (not recorded which). The clonotype was recovered from a human donor who was either an allogeneic HSCT recipient or a stem cell or donor lymphocyte infusion donor (not recorded which). It is not recorded whose cells these are; they may come from a transplant donor. The CDR3 DNA follows: TGCAGCGTTGATTACGAGCAGTACTTC. This codes for CSVDYEQYF.